This TCR beta chain was profiled in a study of cytomegalovirus exposure and HLA in healthy donors. The V end was cut by 3 bases, the J end by 3 bases, with 12 bases between. Germline V gene lookup returns CDR1 LNHDA and CDR2 SQIVND (reference sequence). CDR3 length: 14 residues. The PCR used 60 Vbeta and 13 Jbeta primers. Libraries were prepared by immunoSEQ multiplex PCR; TCRdb keeps only in-frame clonotypes and omits some of them. Of 85,000 to 120,000 clones listed, about three quarters are singletons. This clonotype was sampled from a boy aged 5-17 years in good health and CMV-seronegative. Source material: PBMCs. This chain connects TRBV19 to TRBJ2-7; a weak D match, TRBD1 (6 bases). The CDR3 spells CASSIPGRGYEQYF. The CDR3 DNA follows: TGTGCCAGTAGTATCCCAGGCAGGGGCTACGAGCAGTACTTC.